These T cell receptor beta chains were read from a single sample in a study of shared T cell receptors in the human thymus. Here immunoSEQ multiplex PCR was the method, and the copy in TCRdb shows in-frame clones only, minus some. This table has hundreds of thousands of clones, roughly 86% appearing once. These same records also appear under a second study, on human thymus T cells.

The specimen sequenced was thymocytes. The origin of the receptors is a boy under three years old with a congenital heart defect. Each CDR3 is given with its conserved first and last residue. The D gene is left open where the match is weak. Expanded clones get a size class; other rows say once, few or many, or leave the size out.

clone_size	d_call	v_call	j_call	cdr3_nt	cdr3_aa
.	.	TRBV14	TRBJ2-7	TGTGCCAGCAGTCAGTCCTACGAGCAGTACTTC	CASSQSYEQYF
.	.	TRBV29-1	TRBJ1-1	TGCAGCGTTGCACCGCAGGGTGAAGCTTTCTTT	CSVAPQGEAFF
.	TRBD2	TRBV6-5	TRBJ2-7	TGTGCCAGCAGTTACTCCCCTAGCGGGACTAGGGAGCAGTACTTC	CASSYSPSGTREQYF
.	TRBD1	TRBV4-3	TRBJ1-2	TGCGCCAGCAGCCAGGACGTCAGGGGGCCTTTTGGCTACACCTTC	CASSQDVRGPFGYTF
.	TRBD2	TRBV27	TRBJ2-1	TGTGCCAGCAGTCTACTAGCGGGCCAGTCATCCTACAATGAGCAGTTCTTC	CASSLLAGQSSYNEQFF
.	TRBD2	TRBV7-9	TRBJ2-7	TGTGCCAGCAGGAGCAGCGGGACGAACGAGCAGTACTTC	CASRSSGTNEQYF
.	.	TRBV28	TRBJ2-3	TGTGCCAGCAGTCCCGACCAGGGTAGCACAGATACGCAGTATTTT	CASSPDQGSTDTQYF
.	.	TRBV5-5	TRBJ2-2	TGTGCCAGCAGCTTCCCAGCGGAGTGGGGAGGGGAGCTGTTTTTT	CASSFPAEWGGELFF
few	TRBD1	TRBV14	TRBJ2-7	TGTGCCAGCAGCCCGCGGCCGGGACAGGGAGGTGCGGAGCAGTACTTC	CASSPRPGQGGAEQYF
.	TRBD1	TRBV6-1	TRBJ1-5	TGTGCCAGCAGTGATTGGACAGGGGGTAGATATAGCAATCAGCCCCAGCATTTT	CASSDWTGGRYSNQPQHF